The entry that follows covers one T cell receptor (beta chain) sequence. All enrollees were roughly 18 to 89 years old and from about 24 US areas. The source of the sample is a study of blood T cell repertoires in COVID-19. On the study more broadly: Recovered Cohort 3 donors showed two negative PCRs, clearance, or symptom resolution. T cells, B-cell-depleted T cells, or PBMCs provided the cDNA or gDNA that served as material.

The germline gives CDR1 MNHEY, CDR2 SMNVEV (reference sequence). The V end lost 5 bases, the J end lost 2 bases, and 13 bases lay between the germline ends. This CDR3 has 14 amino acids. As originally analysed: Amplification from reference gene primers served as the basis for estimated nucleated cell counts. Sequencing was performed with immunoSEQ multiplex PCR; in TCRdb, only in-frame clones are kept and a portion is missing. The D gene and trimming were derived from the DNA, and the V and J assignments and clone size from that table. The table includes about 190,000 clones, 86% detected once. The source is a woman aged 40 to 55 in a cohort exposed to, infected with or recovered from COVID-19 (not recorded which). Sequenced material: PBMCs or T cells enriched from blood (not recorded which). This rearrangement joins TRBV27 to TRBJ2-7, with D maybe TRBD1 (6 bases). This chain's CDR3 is CASSVGQFPYEQYF. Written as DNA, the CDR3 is TGTGCCAGCAGTGTAGGACAGTTTCCCTACGAGCAGTACTTC.